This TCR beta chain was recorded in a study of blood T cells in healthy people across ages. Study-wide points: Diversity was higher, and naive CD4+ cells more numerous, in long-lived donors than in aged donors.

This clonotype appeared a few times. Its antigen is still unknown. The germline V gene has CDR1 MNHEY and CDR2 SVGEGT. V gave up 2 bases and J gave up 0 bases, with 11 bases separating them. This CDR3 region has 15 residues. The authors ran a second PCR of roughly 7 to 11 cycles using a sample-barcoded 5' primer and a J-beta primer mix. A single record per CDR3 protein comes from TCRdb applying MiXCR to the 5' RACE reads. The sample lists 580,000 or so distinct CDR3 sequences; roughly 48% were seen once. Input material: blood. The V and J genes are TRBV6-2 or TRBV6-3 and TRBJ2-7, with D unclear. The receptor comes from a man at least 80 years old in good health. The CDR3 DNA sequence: TGTGCCAGCAGTTACGGAACTACGAACTCCTACGAGCAGTACTTC. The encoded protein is CASSYGTTNSYEQYF.